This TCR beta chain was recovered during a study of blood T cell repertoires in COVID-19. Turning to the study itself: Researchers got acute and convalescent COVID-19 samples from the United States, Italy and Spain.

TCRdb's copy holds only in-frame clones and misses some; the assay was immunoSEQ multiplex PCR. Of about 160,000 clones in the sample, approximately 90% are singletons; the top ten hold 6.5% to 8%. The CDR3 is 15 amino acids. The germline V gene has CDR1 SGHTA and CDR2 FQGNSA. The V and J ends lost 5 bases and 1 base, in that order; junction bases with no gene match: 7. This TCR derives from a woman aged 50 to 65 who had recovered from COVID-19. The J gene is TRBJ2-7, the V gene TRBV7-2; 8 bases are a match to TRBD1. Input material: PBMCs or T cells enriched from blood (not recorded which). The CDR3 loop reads CASSQGQGRSYEQYF. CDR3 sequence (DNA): TGTGCCAGCAGCCAAGGACAGGGTCGTTCCTACGAGCAGTACTTC.